What follows are 20 T cell receptor beta chains derived from one specimen sequenced in a study of T cell changes during pregnancy in multiple sclerosis (dated by TCRdb to the late 2010s). Library construction relied on the immunoSEQ multiplex PCR assay. TCRdb's version of the immuneACCESS table is confined to in-frame rearrangements and falls short of the full clone set. An unresolved V gene accounts for under half of the shortfall where checked; the remainder is of unknown origin. The sample profile shows 75,000 to 100,000 clones; about 90% of them were found once. About 2% of the sample rests with the top ten. Sample: peripheral blood, taken after pregnancy. These receptors originate from a female donor in good health, enrolled as a control in a pregnancy study.

This clone was detected once. The chain links TRBV30 to TRBJ2-5, with D possibly being TRBD1 (5 bases). The V and J ends lost 4 bases and 5 bases respectively, with 8 bases between them. CDR1 and CDR2 from the germline V gene are GTSNPN and SVGIG (reference sequence). The CDR3 extends over 11 amino acids. The CDR3 DNA reads as TGTGCCTGGACAGGGTTTGAGACCCAGTACTTC. It codes for CAWTGFETQYF.

The chain joins TRBV30 to TRBJ2-2; D possibly corresponds to TRBD1 (6 bases). V lost 2 bases and J 4 bases, leaving 17 bases between the germline ends. Germline assignment: CDR1 GTSNPN and CDR2 SVGIG (reference sequence). This CDR3 has 16 residues. DNA of the CDR3: TGTGCCTGGAGTAAAGGGACACGTGCGGGCACCGGGGAGCTGTTTTTT. Protein: CAWSKGTRAGTGELFF.

The rearrangement links TRBV11-2 to TRBJ2-7; D is perhaps TRBD2 (7 bases). This CDR3 comprises 15 residues. Deletions cut 1 base from V and 2 bases from J, with 12 bases between. Germline assignment: CDR1 SGHAT and CDR2 FQNNGV. In DNA form, the CDR3 reads TGTGCCAGCAGCTTAGCCCGGGGGGCGACCTACGAGCAGTACTTC. Its protein is CASSLARGATYEQYF.

Only a few counts were recorded for this clone. V gene TRBV4-2 combines with J gene TRBJ2-7; 8 nucleotides agree with TRBD2. There are 15 residues in the CDR3. Germline CDR1 LGHNA, CDR2 YNFKEQ. V gave up 0 bases and J gave up 0 bases; unmatched junction bases: 1. The CDR3 sequence is CASSQDRGGSYEQYF. In DNA, the CDR3 is TGTGCCAGCAGCCAAGATCGGGGGGGCTCCTACGAGCAGTACTTC.

The CDR3: CASSFQGRTEAFF. The CDR3 DNA is TGTGCCAGCAGCTTTCAGGGTAGGACTGAAGCTTTCTTT. The V and J genes are TRBV13 and TRBJ1-1, with TRBD1 as a possible D gene (5 bases). The germline gives CDR1 PRHDT, CDR2 FYEKMQ (reference sequence). This CDR3 is 13 amino acids long. The ends were cut back, 3 bases at V and 5 bases at J, with 10 bases in the middle.

This clone was recorded once. The chain employs TRBV7-8 and TRBJ2-2; TRBD1 aligns across 10 bases. This CDR3 has 16 residues. CDR1 and CDR2 from the germline V gene are SGHVS and FQNEAQ. The ends lost 5 bases at V and 4 bases at J; junction bases unmatched: 7. The CDR3 nucleotides read TGTGCCAGCAGCAGCAGACAGGGGGCTGGCACCGGGGAGCTGTTTTTT. Its protein product is CASSSRQGAGTGELFF.

V gene TRBV29-1 combines with J gene TRBJ2-1; a possible D gene is TRBD1 (5 bases). CDR3 length: 11 residues. Germline CDR1 reads SQVTM; CDR2 reads ANQGSEA. With 6 bases removed from V and 9 bases from J, the gap between germline ends came to 12 bases. CDR3 coding DNA: TGCAGCGTAGTTAGGGGCGGTGAGCAGTTCTTC. Its translation is CSVVRGGEQFF.

A single count supports this clone. The chain couples TRBV6-1 to TRBJ1-1; D might be TRBD1 (6 bases). The length of the CDR3 is 15 residues. With 6 bases removed from V and 3 bases from J, the gap between germline ends came to 17 bases. Germline V gene sequence: CDR1 MNHNS, CDR2 SASEGT. CDR3 sequence: CASRGWGPRDTEAFF. The CDR3 DNA sequence: TGTGCCAGCAGAGGGTGGGGGCCGAGAGACACTGAAGCTTTCTTT.

V and J are TRBV9 and TRBJ2-3; 8 nucleotides align to TRBD2. V lost 2 bases and J lost 1; bases outside the gene matches: 6. CDR1 is SGDLS, CDR2 YYNGEE, per germline. The CDR3 covers 16 residues. The CDR3 DNA is TGTGCCAGCAGCGTTTTTAGCGGGGACGGCACAGATACGCAGTATTTT. Translating it yields CASSVFSGDGTDTQYF.

The chain joins TRBV10-2 to TRBJ1-4, with D hard to call. The CDR3 totals 16 residues. Germline CDR1 is WSHSY and CDR2 is SAAADI. The V end lost 10 bases, the J end lost 8 bases, and 26 bases lay between the germline ends. DNA for the CDR3: TGCGCCACGTACTCCCTCGGTGACTCCTCTGGCGAAAAACTGTTTTTT. It specifies CATYSLGDSSGEKLFF.

This clone came up once. The chain carries TRBV19 and TRBJ1-1; D uncertain. In germline, CDR1 is LNHDA, CDR2 SQIVND (reference sequence). CDR3 size: 14 residues. The V end lost 2 bases, the J end lost 0 bases, and 7 bases lay between the germline ends. The CDR3 DNA is TGTGCCAGTAGTATATACTTGATGAACACTGAAGCTTTCTTT. Its translation: CASSIYLMNTEAFF.

This clone was detected once. The genes are TRBV7-8 and TRBJ1-5; tentatively, D is TRBD1 (5 bases). The CDR3 contains 14 residues. The germline V gene has CDR1 SGHVS and CDR2 FQNEAQ. V lost 2 bases to trimming and J lost 5 bases, with 10 bases between them. The CDR3 coding sequence is TGTGCCAGCAGCTTAATGGGGCTTCATCAGCCCCAGCATTTT. Amino acids: CASSLMGLHQPQHF.

In DNA form, the CDR3 reads TGTGCCAGCGGGTCGGGGGGATCCTCTGGAAACACCATATATTTT. It translates to CASGSGGSSGNTIYF. The chain couples TRBV6-5 to TRBJ1-3, with D perhaps TRBD1 (5 bases). In germline, CDR1 is MNHEY, CDR2 SVGAGI. The V gene lost 8 bases and the J gene lost 0 bases, with 14 bases spanning the gap. The CDR3 length is 15 residues.

The chain joins TRBV4-1 to TRBJ1-4; 9 positions match TRBD1. V was clipped by 6 bases and J by 4 bases; unmatched bases: 6. Germline CDR1 and CDR2: MGHRA and YSYEKL. This CDR3 is 15 amino acids long. CDR3: CASSDRDRVNEKLFF. As DNA, the CDR3 is TGCGCCAGCAGTGACCGGGACAGGGTTAATGAAAAACTGTTTTTT.

V gene TRBV21-1 combines with J gene TRBJ1-4; TRBD1 is taken as the D call from the table, unchecked against the DNA. TRBV21-1 constitutes a pseudogene. The CDR3 consists of 13 residues. Here the CDR3 DNA reads TGTGCCAGCAGCAAAGCAAACAGGGAAAAACTGTTTTTT. It yields the protein CASSKANREKLFF.

This clone was seen just once. V usage is TRBV25-1 and J usage is TRBJ1-1, with 7 bases that match TRBD1. In germline, CDR1 is MGHDK, CDR2 SYGVNS. The V gene end was trimmed by 6 bases and the J gene end by 1 base; junction bases not matched to a gene: 5. This CDR3 is 14 amino acids long. CDR3 DNA: TGTGCCAGCAGCCGGCAGGGGGGGAACACTGAAGCTTTCTTT. It codes for CASSRQGGNTEAFF.

The chain has TRBV29-1 and TRBJ1-1, with D tentatively TRBD1 (6 bases). There are 14 residues in the CDR3. Trimming took 2 bases from V and 5 from J, leaving 15 bases between them. Germline V gene data show CDR1 as SQVTM and CDR2 as ANQGSEA. The CDR3 nucleotides read TGCAGCGTTGAAAACGGTTTTCAGGGGACTGAAGCTTTCTTT. Its translation is CSVENGFQGTEAFF.

The gene calls are TRBV2 and TRBJ1-4, with 7 bases identical to TRBD1. CDR1 is SNHLY and CDR2 is FYNNEI in the germline V gene. The CDR3 contains 13 residues. V was clipped by 7 bases and J by 4 bases; unmatched bases: 3. CDR3 region: CASNRDSNEKLFF. CDR3 sequence (DNA): TGTGCCAGCAATCGGGACAGTAATGAAAAACTGTTTTTT.

The rearrangement links TRBV5-6 to TRBJ2-1; D is unclear. This CDR3 has 13 amino acids. Germline loops: CDR1 SGHDT, CDR2 YYEEEE. V was trimmed by 5 bases and J by 2 bases, leaving 8 bases between them. The CDR3 reads CASRFDTYNEQFF. As DNA, the CDR3 is TGTGCCAGCAGGTTCGACACCTACAATGAGCAGTTCTTC.

This clone was seen more than once but under ten times. CDR3 amino acids: CASSLRGGSSYEQYF. The CDR3 DNA reads as TGTGCCAGCAGCTTAAGGGGCGGGAGCTCCTACGAGCAGTACTTC. The rearrangement uses TRBV7-2 and TRBJ2-7; 7 nucleotides match TRBD2. This CDR3 has 15 amino acids. Unmatched junction bases numbered 4, after V lost 2 bases and J lost 0 bases. Germline V gene sequence: CDR1 SGHTA, CDR2 FQGNSA.